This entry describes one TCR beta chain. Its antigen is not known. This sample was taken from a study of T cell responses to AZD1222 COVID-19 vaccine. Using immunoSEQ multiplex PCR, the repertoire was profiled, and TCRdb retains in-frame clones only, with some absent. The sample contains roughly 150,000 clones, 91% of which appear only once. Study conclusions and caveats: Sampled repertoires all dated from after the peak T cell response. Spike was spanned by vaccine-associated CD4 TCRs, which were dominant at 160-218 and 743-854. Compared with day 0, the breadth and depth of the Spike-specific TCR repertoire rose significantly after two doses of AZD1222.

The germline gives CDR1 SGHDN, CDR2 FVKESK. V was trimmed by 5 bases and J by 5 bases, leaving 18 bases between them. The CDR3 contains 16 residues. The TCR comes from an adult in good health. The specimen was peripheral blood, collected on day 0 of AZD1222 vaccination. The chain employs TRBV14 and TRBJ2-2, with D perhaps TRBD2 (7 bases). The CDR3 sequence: CASSGEGGGRTGELFF. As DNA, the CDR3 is TGTGCCAGCAGCGGAGAAGGGGGAGGGCGGACCGGGGAGCTGTTTTTT.